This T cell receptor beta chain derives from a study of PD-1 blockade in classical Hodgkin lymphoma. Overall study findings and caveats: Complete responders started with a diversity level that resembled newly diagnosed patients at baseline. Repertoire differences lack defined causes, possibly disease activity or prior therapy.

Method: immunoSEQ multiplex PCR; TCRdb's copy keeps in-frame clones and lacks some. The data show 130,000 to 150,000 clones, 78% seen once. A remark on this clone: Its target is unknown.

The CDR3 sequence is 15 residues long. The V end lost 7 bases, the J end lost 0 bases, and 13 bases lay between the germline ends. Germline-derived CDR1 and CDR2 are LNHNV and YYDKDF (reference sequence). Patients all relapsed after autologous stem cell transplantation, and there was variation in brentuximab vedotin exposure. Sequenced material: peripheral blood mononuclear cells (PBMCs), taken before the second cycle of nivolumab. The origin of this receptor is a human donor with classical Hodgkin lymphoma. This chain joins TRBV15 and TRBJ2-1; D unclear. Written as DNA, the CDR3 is TGTGCCACCAACGGCTACCCGAACTCCTACAATGAGCAGTTCTTC. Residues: CATNGYPNSYNEQFF.